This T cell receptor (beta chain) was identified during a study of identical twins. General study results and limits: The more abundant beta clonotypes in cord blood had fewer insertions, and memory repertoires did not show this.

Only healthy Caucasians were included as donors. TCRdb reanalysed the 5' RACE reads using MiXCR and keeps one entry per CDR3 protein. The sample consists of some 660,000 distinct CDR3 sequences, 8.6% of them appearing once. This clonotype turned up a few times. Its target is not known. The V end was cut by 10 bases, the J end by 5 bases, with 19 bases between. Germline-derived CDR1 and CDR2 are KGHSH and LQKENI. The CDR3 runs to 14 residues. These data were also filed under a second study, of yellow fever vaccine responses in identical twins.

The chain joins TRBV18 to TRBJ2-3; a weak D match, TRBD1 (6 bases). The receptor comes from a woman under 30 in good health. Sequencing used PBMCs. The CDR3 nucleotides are TGTGCCACCACGCGTGGGGGCAAAGGAGATACGCAGTATTTT. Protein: CATTRGGKGDTQYF.